Listed here are 11 T cell receptor beta chains from one sample, sequenced in a study of long-term antiretroviral therapy in people with HIV. Runs used v3.0 of the immunoSEQ assay and were done at survey level. Sequencing used immunoSEQ multiplex PCR; TCRdb keeps in-frame clones, though not all of them. The table has about 20,000 clones, around 84% seen once. The sample was unsorted PBMCs, taken 1.9 years after starting antiretroviral therapy. The receptors here all came from a woman aged 50 to 60 with HIV.

The gene calls are TRBV7-6 and TRBJ2-2; 9 nucleotides agree with TRBD2. Trimming cost V 5 bases and J 0 bases; bases outside gene matches: 1. The CDR3 covers 15 residues. Germline V lookup: CDR1 SGHVS, CDR2 FNYEAQ. CDR3 nucleotides: TGTGCCAGCAGCAAGCGGGGGGCGAACACCGGGGAGCTGTTTTTT. The encoded protein is CASSKRGANTGELFF.

This clone came up a few times. The chain couples TRBV7-2 to TRBJ2-2; 8 bases are a match to TRBD1. Per the germline V gene, CDR1 is SGHTA and CDR2 is FQGNSA. Trimming at V came to 2 bases and at J to 5 bases, leaving 4 bases not matched to a gene. This CDR3 comprises 15 residues. The CDR3 nucleotides are TGTGCCAGCAGCTTACAGGGGGCGCTTACCGGGGAGCTGTTTTTT. It codes for CASSLQGALTGELFF.

This clone showed up just once. The gene calls are TRBV29-1 and TRBJ1-1, with D hard to call. Trimming stripped 0 bases from V and 3 bases from J, with 11 bases between. From germline, CDR1 is SQVTM and CDR2 ANQGSEA. CDR3 length: 14 residues. CDR3: CSVEDFLTHTEAFF. The CDR3 nucleotides read TGCAGCGTTGAAGATTTTCTGACCCACACTGAAGCTTTCTTT.

The V call is TRBV27, the J call TRBJ2-7; possible D gene TRBD2, 5 bases. The V gene lost 5 bases and the J gene lost 3 bases, with 11 bases spanning the gap. This CDR3 has 13 residues. CDR1 and CDR2 from the germline V gene are MNHEY and SMNVEV (reference sequence). The CDR3 DNA reads as TGTGCCAGCAGTCTACTACGGGACTACGAGCAGTACTTC. This translates into CASSLLRDYEQYF.

This clone was seen only once. V is TRBV9 and J is TRBJ2-3; 13 bases align to TRBD2. J lost 8 bases, V lost 0 bases, and 6 bases had no gene match. Per the germline V gene, CDR1 is SGDLS and CDR2 is YYNGEE. The CDR3 contains 16 residues. CDR3: CASSVGLAGGRGTQYF. CDR3 bases: TGTGCCAGCAGCGTAGGACTAGCGGGGGGTAGGGGTACGCAGTATTTT.

The CDR3 is CAWRGLASTDTQYF. The CDR3 bases are TGTGCCTGGAGAGGACTAGCGAGCACAGATACGCAGTATTTT. The rearrangement joins TRBV30 to TRBJ2-3; 9 nucleotides align to TRBD2. The CDR3 has 14 residues. CDR1 is GTSNPN and CDR2 is SVGIG in the germline V gene (reference sequence). Trimming took 3 bases from V and 0 from J; bases not matched to a gene: 1.

The CDR3 here is CSVAGIMNTEAFF. The CDR3, as DNA: TGCAGCGTTGCCGGTATCATGAACACTGAAGCTTTCTTT. The chain uses TRBV29-1 and TRBJ1-1; D unresolved. The CDR3 sequence is 13 residues long. V was shortened by 4 bases and J by 0 bases, with 9 bases between the two germline ends. In germline, CDR1 is SQVTM, CDR2 ANQGSEA.

The chain is built from TRBV4-3 and TRBJ2-7, with D unclear. Looked up from germline, CDR1 is LGHNA and CDR2 is YSLEER. CDR3 length: 14 residues. The ends were cut back, 1 base at V and 0 bases at J, with 7 bases in the middle. CDR3 coding DNA: TGCGCCAGCAGCCAAGTCCAGAACTCCTACGAGCAGTACTTC. Amino acid sequence: CASSQVQNSYEQYF.

This rearrangement joins TRBV6-4 to TRBJ1-1; D gene uncertain. The V gene's germline CDR1 is MRHNA and CDR2 SNTAGT. Trimming left V 5 bases short and J 0 bases short, with 16 bases between. The CDR3 extends over 16 amino acids. The CDR3 is CASSTWGVFMNTEAFF. CDR3 DNA: TGTGCCAGCAGTACCTGGGGAGTGTTTATGAACACTGAAGCTTTCTTT.

This chain uses TRBV4-2 with TRBJ2-3, with unresolved D. CDR3 length equals 12 residues. Germline V lookup: CDR1 LGHNA, CDR2 YNFKEQ. V was cut by 3 bases and J by 3 bases, with 4 bases left in between. The CDR3 region is CASSHRTDTQYF. In DNA form, the CDR3 reads TGTGCCAGCAGCCACCGGACAGATACGCAGTATTTT.

The chain carries TRBV6-1 and TRBJ2-7; D gene uncertain. Germline V gene data show CDR1 as MNHNS and CDR2 as SASEGT. Trimming removed 3 bases at V and 1 base at J, with 4 bases between. There are 12 residues in the CDR3. The CDR3 sequence: CASSDQSYEQYF. The CDR3 region has the DNA TGTGCCAGCAGTGACCAGTCCTACGAGCAGTACTTC.